This T cell receptor (beta chain) was sequenced for a study of control samples from healthy donors and cancer patients. The CDR3 spans 15 residues. After removal of 3 bases from V and 3 bases from J, the junction contained 6 bases not matched to a gene. CDR1 and CDR2 (germline): SNHLY, FYNNEI. This clone is a singleton in its sample. Sequencing was performed with immunoSEQ multiplex PCR; in TCRdb, only in-frame clones are kept and a portion is missing. The table includes about 160,000 clones, approximately 94% detected once. The chain combines TRBV2 with TRBJ2-5; 8 nucleotides line up with TRBD2. The TCR originated in a man between 60 and 75 years old with colorectal cancer. The specimen sequenced was PBMCs. The CDR3 DNA follows: TGTGCCAGCAGTGACCAGCGGGGGAACAAAGAGACCCAGTACTTC. Translated: CASSDQRGNKETQYF.